One T cell receptor beta chain is described in this entry. The data were taken from a study of shared clonotypes between healthy human individuals. The overall study: Sampling drew on donors who were a couple of women and a few men aged 18 to 49.

Profiling relied on immunoSEQ multiplex PCR, and the TCRdb table lists in-frame clones only, not all of them. The sample consists of 2.3 million or so clones, just over 90% of them appearing once. The specimen was naive CD4+ T cells from PBMCs. The subset here: CD45RA+ positively selected. This TCR was recovered from a man aged 18 to 29 in good health. Some clones in this sample may be carry-over from other donors' samples.

The DNA of the CDR3 is TGTGCCACCAGCAGCCAGGGTGCGGGACACCAGGACCAGTACTTC. It yields the protein CATSSQGAGHQDQYF. This chain connects TRBV15 to TRBJ2-5; D might be TRBD1 or TRBD2, each matching 6 bases. This CDR3 has 15 amino acids. Trimming cost V 3 bases and J 10 bases, with 21 bases left between them. The germline CDR1 and CDR2 sequences are LNHNV and YYDKDF (reference sequence).